The entry that follows covers one TCR beta chain sequence. Antigen: not known. The sample is drawn from a study of T cell responses to AZD1222 COVID-19 vaccine. This CDR3 is built from 14 residues. V was cut by 6 bases and J by 2 bases, with 13 bases left in between. Germline V lookup: CDR1 MNHEY, CDR2 SVGAGI. Study conclusions and caveats: Nearly half of unique spike-specific TCRs reportedly avoided B.1.351 and B.1.1.7 mutated regions. Donor demographics were predominantly white British with a female majority; clonal diversity may be underestimated.

Profiled with immunoSEQ multiplex PCR; TCRdb holds only in-frame clones, not every one. The repertoire holds 140,000 or so clones, with 80% to 90% as singletons. This sample comprised peripheral blood, obtained on day 0 of AZD1222 vaccination. The receptor was derived from an adult in good health. The chain links TRBV6-5 to TRBJ1-2, with no clear D. The CDR3 protein is CASSHQAVNYGYTF. The CDR3 nucleotides read TGTGCCAGCAGCCACCAGGCGGTAAACTATGGCTACACCTTC.